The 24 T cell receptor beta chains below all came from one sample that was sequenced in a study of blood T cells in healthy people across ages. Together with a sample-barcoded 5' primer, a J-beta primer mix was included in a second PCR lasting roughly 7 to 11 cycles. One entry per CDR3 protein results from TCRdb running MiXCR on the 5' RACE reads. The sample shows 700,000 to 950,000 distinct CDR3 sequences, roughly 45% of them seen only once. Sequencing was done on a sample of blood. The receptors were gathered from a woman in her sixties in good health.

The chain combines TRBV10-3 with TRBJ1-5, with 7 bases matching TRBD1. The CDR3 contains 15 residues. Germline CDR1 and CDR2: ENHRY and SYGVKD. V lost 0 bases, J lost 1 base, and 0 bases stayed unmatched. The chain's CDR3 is CAISESGQSNQPQHF. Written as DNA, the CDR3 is TGTGCCATCAGTGAGTCGGGACAGAGCAATCAGCCCCAGCATTTT.

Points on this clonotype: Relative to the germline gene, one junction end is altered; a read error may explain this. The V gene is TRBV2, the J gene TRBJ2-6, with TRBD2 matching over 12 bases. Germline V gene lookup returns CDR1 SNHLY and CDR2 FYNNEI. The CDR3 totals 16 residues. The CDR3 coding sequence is TGTGCCAGCAGTGGACTAGCGGGGGATGGGACCAACGTCCTGACTTTC. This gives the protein CASSGLAGDGTNVLTF.

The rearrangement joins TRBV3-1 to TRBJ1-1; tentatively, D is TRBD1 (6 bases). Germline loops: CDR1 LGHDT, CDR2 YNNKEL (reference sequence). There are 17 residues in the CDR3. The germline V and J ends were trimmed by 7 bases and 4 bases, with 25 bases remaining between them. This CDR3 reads CASITVTGRSMGTEAFF. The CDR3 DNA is TGTGCCAGCATCACGGTGACAGGTCGGTCCATGGGCACTGAAGCTTTCTTT.

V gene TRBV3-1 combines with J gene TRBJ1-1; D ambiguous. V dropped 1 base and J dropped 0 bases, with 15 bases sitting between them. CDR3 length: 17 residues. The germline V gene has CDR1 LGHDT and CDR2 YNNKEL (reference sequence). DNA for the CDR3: TGTGCCAGCAGCCAAGCCGACAAGACATTCATGAACACTGAAGCTTTCTTT. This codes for CASSQADKTFMNTEAFF.

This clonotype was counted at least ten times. CDR3 region: CSVVRSGSGEQYF. The CDR3 DNA is TGCAGCGTTGTGCGTAGCGGGAGTGGCGAGCAGTACTTC. The chain couples TRBV29-1 to TRBJ2-7; 9 bases match TRBD2. V shed 4 bases and J 6 bases; nucleotides not matched to a gene: 7. CDR1 SQVTM and CDR2 ANQGSEA come from the germline V gene. This CDR3 has 13 amino acids.

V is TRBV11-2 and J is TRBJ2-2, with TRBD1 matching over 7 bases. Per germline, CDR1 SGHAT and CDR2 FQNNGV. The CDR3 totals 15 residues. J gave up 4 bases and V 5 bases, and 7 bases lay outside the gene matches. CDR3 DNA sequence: TGTGCCAGCAGCCCCAGACAGGGCCTCACCGGGGAGCTGTTTTTT. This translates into CASSPRQGLTGELFF. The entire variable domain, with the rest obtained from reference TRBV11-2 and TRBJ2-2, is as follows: EAGVAQSPRYKIIEKRQSVAFWCNPISGHATLYWYQQILGQGPKLLIQFQNNGVVDDSQLPKDRFSAERLKGVDSTLKIQPAKLEDSAVYLCASSPRQGLTGELFFGEGSRLTVL.

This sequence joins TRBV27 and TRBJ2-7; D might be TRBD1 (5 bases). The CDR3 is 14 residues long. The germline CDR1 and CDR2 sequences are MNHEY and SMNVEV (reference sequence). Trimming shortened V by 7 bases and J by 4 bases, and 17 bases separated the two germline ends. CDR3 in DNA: TGTGCCAGCAATTCGCAGGGTCCTACTTACGAGCAGTACTTC. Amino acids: CASNSQGPTYEQYF.

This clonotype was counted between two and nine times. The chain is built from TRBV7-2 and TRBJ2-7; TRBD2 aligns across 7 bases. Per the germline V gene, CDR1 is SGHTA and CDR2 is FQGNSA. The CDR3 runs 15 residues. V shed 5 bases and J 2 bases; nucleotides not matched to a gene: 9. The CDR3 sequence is CASSLSGAQTYEQYF. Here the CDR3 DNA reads TGTGCCAGCAGCCTCAGCGGGGCCCAGACCTACGAGCAGTACTTC.

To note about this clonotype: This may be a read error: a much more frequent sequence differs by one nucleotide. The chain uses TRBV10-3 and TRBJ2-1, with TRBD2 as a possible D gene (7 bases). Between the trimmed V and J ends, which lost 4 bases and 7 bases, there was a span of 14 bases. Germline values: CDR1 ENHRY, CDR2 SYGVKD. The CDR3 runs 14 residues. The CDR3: CAISGRGAGNEQFF. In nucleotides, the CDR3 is TGTGCCATCAGTGGACGGGGGGCTGGGAATGAGCAGTTCTTC.

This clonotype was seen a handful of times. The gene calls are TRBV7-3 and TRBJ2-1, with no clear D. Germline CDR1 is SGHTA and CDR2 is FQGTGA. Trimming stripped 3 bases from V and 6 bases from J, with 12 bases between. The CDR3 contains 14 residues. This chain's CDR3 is CASSLEPVGNEQFF. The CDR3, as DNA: TGTGCCAGCAGCTTGGAGCCGGTGGGCAATGAGCAGTTCTTC.

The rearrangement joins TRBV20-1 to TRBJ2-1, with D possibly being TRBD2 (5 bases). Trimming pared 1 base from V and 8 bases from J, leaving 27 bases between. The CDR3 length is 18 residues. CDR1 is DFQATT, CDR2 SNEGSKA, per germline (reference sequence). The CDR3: CSARVLGVPGGRSDEQFF. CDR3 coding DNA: TGCAGTGCTAGAGTCCTTGGCGTACCAGGAGGAAGGTCCGATGAGCAGTTCTTC.

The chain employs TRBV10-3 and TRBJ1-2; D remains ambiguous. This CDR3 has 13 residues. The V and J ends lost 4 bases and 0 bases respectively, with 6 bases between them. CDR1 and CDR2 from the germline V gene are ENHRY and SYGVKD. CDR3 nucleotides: TGTGCCATCAGTGCGGAAGCTAACTATGGCTACACCTTC. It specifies CAISAEANYGYTF.

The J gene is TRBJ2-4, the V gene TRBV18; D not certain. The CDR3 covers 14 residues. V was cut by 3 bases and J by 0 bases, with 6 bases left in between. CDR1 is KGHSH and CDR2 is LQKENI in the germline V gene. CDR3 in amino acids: CASSPGPAKNIQYF. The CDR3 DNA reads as TGTGCCAGCTCACCCGGACCAGCCAAAAACATTCAGTACTTC.

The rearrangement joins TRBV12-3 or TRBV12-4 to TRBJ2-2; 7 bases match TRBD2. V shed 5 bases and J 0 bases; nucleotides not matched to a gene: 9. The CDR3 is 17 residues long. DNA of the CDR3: TGTGCCAGCAGTAGAAGCGGGGCCCCTCCGAACACCGGGGAGCTGTTTTTT. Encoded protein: CASSRSGAPPNTGELFF.

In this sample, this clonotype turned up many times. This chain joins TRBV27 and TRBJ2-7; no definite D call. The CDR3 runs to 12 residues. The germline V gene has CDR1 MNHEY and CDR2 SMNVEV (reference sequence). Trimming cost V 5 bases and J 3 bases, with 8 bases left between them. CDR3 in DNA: TGTGCCAGCAGTGCGTCTTACTACGAGCAGTACTTC. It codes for CASSASYYEQYF.

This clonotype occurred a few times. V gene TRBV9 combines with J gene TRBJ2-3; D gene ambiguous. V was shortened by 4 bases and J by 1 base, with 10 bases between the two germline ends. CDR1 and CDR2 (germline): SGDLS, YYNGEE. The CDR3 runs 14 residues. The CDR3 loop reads CASSPKSRTDTQYF. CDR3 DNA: TGTGCCAGCAGCCCAAAGAGCCGCACAGATACGCAGTATTTT.

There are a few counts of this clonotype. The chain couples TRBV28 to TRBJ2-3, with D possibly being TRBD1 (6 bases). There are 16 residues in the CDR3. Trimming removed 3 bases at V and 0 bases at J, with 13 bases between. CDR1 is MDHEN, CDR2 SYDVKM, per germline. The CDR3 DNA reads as TGTGCCAGCAGTTTCCCGACAGGCGCTAGCACAGATACGCAGTATTTT. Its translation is CASSFPTGASTDTQYF.

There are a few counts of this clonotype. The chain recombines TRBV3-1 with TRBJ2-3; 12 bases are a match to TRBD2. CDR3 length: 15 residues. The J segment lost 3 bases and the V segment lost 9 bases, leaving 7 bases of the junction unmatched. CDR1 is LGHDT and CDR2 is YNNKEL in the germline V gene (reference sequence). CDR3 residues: CASTSGGPETDTQYF. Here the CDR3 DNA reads TGTGCCAGTACTAGCGGGGGGCCCGAAACAGATACGCAGTATTTT.

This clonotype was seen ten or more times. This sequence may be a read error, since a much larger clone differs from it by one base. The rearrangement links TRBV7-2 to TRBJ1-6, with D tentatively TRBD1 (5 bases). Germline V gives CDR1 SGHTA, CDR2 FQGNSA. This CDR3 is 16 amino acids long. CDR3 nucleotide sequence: TGTGCCAGCAGCTTAGAGATTCAGGGAATCAGTTCACCCCCCCACTTT. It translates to CASSLEIQGISSPPHF.

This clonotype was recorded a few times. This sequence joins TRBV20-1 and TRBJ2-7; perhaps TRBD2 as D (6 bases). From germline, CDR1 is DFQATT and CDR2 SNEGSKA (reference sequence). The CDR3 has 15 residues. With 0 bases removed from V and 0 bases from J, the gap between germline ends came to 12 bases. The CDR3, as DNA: TGCAGTGCTAGAGATGGAGGGCAGGGCTCCTACGAGCAGTACTTC. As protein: CSARDGGQGSYEQYF.

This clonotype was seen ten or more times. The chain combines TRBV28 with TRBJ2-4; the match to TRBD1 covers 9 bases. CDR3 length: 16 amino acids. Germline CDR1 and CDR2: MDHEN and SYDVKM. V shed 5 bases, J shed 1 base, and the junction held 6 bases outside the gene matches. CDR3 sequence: CASSIDGTGAKNIQYF. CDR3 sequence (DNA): TGTGCCAGCAGTATAGACGGGACAGGGGCCAAAAACATTCAGTACTTC.

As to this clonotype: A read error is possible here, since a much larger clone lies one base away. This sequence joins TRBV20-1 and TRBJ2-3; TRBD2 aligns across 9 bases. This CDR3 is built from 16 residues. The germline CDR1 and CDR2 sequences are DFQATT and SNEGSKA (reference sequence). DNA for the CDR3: TGCGGTGCGCCCGTTCTAGCGGGGCCGCCCACAGATACGCAGTATTTT. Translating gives CGAPVLAGPPTDTQYF.

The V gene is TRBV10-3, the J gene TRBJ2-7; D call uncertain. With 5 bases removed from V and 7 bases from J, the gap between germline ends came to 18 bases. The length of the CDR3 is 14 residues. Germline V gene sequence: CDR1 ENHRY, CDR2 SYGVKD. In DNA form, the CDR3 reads TGTGCCATCAGTTACGCGGAGTCGATTGGAGAGCAGTACTTC. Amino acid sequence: CAISYAESIGEQYF.

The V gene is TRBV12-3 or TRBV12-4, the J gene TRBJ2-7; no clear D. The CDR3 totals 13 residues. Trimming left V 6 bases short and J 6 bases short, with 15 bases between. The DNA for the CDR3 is TGTGCCAGCAGCGGAATTCTAACATCCGAGCAGTACTTC. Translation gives CASSGILTSEQYF.